The clone carrying this T cell receptor beta chain was observed a few times. The germline V gene has CDR1 MDHEN and CDR2 SYDVKM. Trimming removed 2 bases from V and 7 bases from J, with 12 bases in between. This CDR3 is 14 amino acids long. Enrolment of Seattle patients took place during active infection, and they were followed longitudinally. The sample originates from a study of blood T cell repertoires in COVID-19. About the research overall: From T cells, B-cell-depleted T cells, or PBMCs came the material, which was cDNA or gDNA.

Here immunoSEQ multiplex PCR was the method, and the copy in TCRdb shows in-frame clones only, minus some. The data show 250,000 to 350,000 clones, with approximately 83% seen just once and around 14% held by the top ten. Sequenced: peripheral blood. The clonotype was recovered from a person aged 70 to 85 with COVID-19, enrolled during active disease. This chain connects TRBV28 to TRBJ1-5; tentatively, D is TRBD1 (5 bases). The CDR3 sequence is CASSLAGGVQPQHF. DNA of the CDR3: TGTGCCAGCAGTTTAGCTGGGGGGGTGCAGCCCCAGCATTTT.